This T cell receptor (beta chain) was identified in a study of cytomegalovirus exposure and HLA in healthy donors. Looking at the study overall: Earlier, about 180 million T cells were analyzed, and fewer than 120 million unique TCR beta sequences were found among them. Among the roughly 400 donors who were genotyped, about 80% fell in the genetic ancestry cluster that is associated with self-reported Caucasian donors.

This CDR3 has 13 amino acids. The ends were cut back, 8 bases at V and 0 bases at J, with 8 bases in the middle. Per germline, CDR1 MNHEY and CDR2 SMNVEV (reference sequence). For this clone: Antigen: not known.

Study-wide results and limits: Apparent HLA restriction characterized most CMV-associated TCR beta chains in a later analysis.

The study ran its PCR with 60 Vbeta and 13 Jbeta primers. Generated by immunoSEQ multiplex PCR, the TCRdb table keeps only in-frame clones and is missing some. The table counts about 54,000 clones; 6% to 7% lies in the top ten. The sequenced material came from PBMCs. The V call is TRBV27, the J call TRBJ1-3, with D unresolved. The source is a middle-aged woman in good health and CMV-seronegative. CDR3 sequence reads: CASSYSSGNTIYF. As DNA, the CDR3 is TGTGCCAGCTCTTACAGCTCTGGAAACACCATATATTTT.